These T cell receptor beta chains were read from a single sample in a study of CD4 T cells in relation to SARS-CoV-2 and coronaviruses. The protocol was immunoSEQ multiplex PCR, while the TCRdb copy is restricted to in-frame clones and leaves out a portion. The data contain some 35,000 clones, roughly 90% of them singletons. The sequencing input was memory CD4+ T cells from PBMCs. These receptors came from an adult with COVID-19. CDR3s include the opening cysteine and the closing phenylalanine or tryptophan. D genes are given only for firm matches. Clone size is given for some rows only: seen once, a few or many times, or a class if the clone is expanded.

>TRBD1|NA|TRBV6-6|TRBJ2-7
TGTGCCAGCCGAACAGGAGGGACAGGGGCGTCCTACGAGCAGTACTTC
CASRTGGTGASYEQYF
>NA|few|TRBV5-4|TRBJ2-1
TGTGCCAGCAGGCCACGGAGGGGTGAGCAGTTCTTC
CASRPRRGEQFF
>TRBD1|NA|TRBV5-4|TRBJ2-1
TGTGCCAGCAGCCCTTATACAGGGGGCTTCAATGAGCAGTTCTTC
CASSPYTGGFNEQFF
>TRBD2|NA|TRBV9|TRBJ2-4
TGTGCCAGCAGCGTAGGTCTAGCGGGTCACACCGAGAACATTCAGTACTTC
CASSVGLAGHTENIQYF
>TRBD2|few|TRBV5-4|TRBJ2-1
TGTGCCAGCAGCGGACTAGCGGGGTACCAGCGGTTCTTC
CASSGLAGYQRFF
>NA|NA|TRBV6-2/TRBV6-3|TRBJ2-1
TGTGCCAGCAGTTACTCGCCAGGAGGGAACCCCTACAATGAGCAGTTCTTC
CASSYSPGGNPYNEQFF
>NA|NA|TRBV25-1|TRBJ1-1
TGTGCCAGCAGTGAAAAGGGGAAGGGAGCTTTCTTT
CASSEKGKGAFF
>NA|NA|TRBV4-3|TRBJ1-6
TGCGCCAGCAGCCAGGAAAGCTCCTATAATTCACCCCTCCACTTT
CASSQESSYNSPLHF
>TRBD2|NA|TRBV10-2|TRBJ2-3
TGCGCCAGGCGGACTAGCGGGGACACAGATACGCAGTATTTT
CARRTSGDTDTQYF
>NA|NA|TRBV7-9|TRBJ2-7
TGTGCCAGCAACCAGGGATCCTACGAGCAGTACTTC
CASNQGSYEQYF
>NA|NA|TRBV3-1/TRBV3-2|TRBJ2-7
TGTGCCAGCAGCCAAGAAGAGGGGGGCGAGCAGTACTTC
CASSQEEGGEQYF
>NA|once|TRBV5-4|TRBJ2-5
TGTGCCAGCAGCTTGGTTGGGGCCTTGGAGACCCAGTACTTC
CASSLVGALETQYF
>TRBD1|few|TRBV15|TRBJ1-5
TGTGCCACCAGCCCGGACAGGGGATACCAGCCCCAGCATTTT
CATSPDRGYQPQHF
>NA|NA|TRBV5-4|TRBJ1-5
TGTGCCAGCAGTCGAGACCCGGGTCAGCCCCAGCATTTT
CASSRDPGQPQHF
>NA|NA|TRBV28|TRBJ2-3
TGTGCCAGCAGTGGCTCCGGGACATTCAGCTGGGAGGTCACAGATACGCAGTATTTT
CASSGSGTFSWEVTDTQYF
>NA|few|TRBV9|TRBJ2-2
TGTGCCAGCAGCGTAGTCGGCACCGGGGAGCTGTTTTTT
CASSVVGTGELFF
>NA|NA|TRBV28|TRBJ1-4
TGTGCCAGCAGCCTTGGGGGGTCTAGGGGCGAAAAACTGTTTTTT
CASSLGGSRGEKLFF
>NA|NA|TRBV6-6|TRBJ1-5
TGTGCCAGCAGAAAGGAGGGGCTCAGCAATCAGCCCCAGCATTTT
CASRKEGLSNQPQHF
>TRBD1|NA|TRBV24-1|TRBJ2-5
TGTGCCACCAGTGAGGCGGGACAGGGTGAGACCCAGTACTTC
CATSEAGQGETQYF
>NA|NA|TRBV11-2|TRBJ2-1
TGTGCCAGCAGCTATCAACTGACGGGCTACAATGAGCAGTTCTTC
CASSYQLTGYNEQFF
>NA|NA|TRBV19|TRBJ1-5
TGTGCCAGTAGTAGACCAGACACAGGCAATCAGCCCCAGCATTTT
CASSRPDTGNQPQHF
>TRBD1|NA|TRBV5-1|TRBJ2-2
TGCGCCAGCTCCAGGGACAGCGTCACCGGGGAGCTGTTTTTT
CASSRDSVTGELFF
>NA|once|TRBV6-1|TRBJ2-1
TGTGCCAGCAGTGAAGGGGGTGGCGGGGTCTCCTACAATGAGCAGTTCTTC
CASSEGGGGVSYNEQFF
>TRBD2|once|TRBV2|TRBJ2-3
TGTGCCAGCATAGCGGGTTCCCACACAGATACGCAGTATTTT
CASIAGSHTDTQYF
>NA|NA|TRBV19|TRBJ2-2
TGTGCCAGTAGTGCCCAGGGTAACACCGGGGAGCTGTTTTTT
CASSAQGNTGELFF
>TRBD1|NA|TRBV9|TRBJ2-6
TGTGCCAGCAGCGTAGTGGGGACAGGGGCCGGGGCCAACGTCCTGACTTTC
CASSVVGTGAGANVLTF
>NA|NA|TRBV28|TRBJ1-1
TGTGCCAGCAGTCAGAAGAGGGGGAAAGCTTTCTTT
CASSQKRGKAFF
>NA|NA|TRBV5-1|TRBJ1-3
TGCGCCAGCAGCCAGGGGACGAAATCTGGAAACACCATATATTTT
CASSQGTKSGNTIYF
>NA|NA|TRBV5-1|TRBJ1-6
TGCGCCAGCAGTTTTCCAGGGGATTCACCCCTCCACTTT
CASSFPGDSPLHF
>NA|NA|TRBV29-1|TRBJ2-4
TGCAGCGTTGACGAAGTAGCCAAAAACATTCAGTACTTC
CSVDEVAKNIQYF
>TRBD2|NA|TRBV9|TRBJ2-1
TGTGCCAGCAGCGTAGTCGGATCGGGGGGGCTCTACAATGAGCAGTTCTTC
CASSVVGSGGLYNEQFF
>TRBD1|NA|TRBV19|TRBJ1-4
TGTGCCAGTAGTATATCCAAGGGACAGGGGCAAAAACTGTTTTTT
CASSISKGQGQKLFF
>NA|NA|TRBV6-5|TRBJ1-1
TGTGCCAGCAGAGGGCTCATTATGAACACTGAAGCTTTCTTT
CASRGLIMNTEAFF
>NA|NA|TRBV10-3|TRBJ1-4
TGTGCCATCAGTGAGTACAGGACAGAGGGCCTTTCAACTAATGAAAAACTGTTTTTT
CAISEYRTEGLSTNEKLFF
>NA|NA|TRBV7-7|TRBJ2-5
TGTGCTAGCAGCTTAGGAGGTCAGGTCCAAGAGACCCAGTACTTC
CASSLGGQVQETQYF
>NA|NA|TRBV12-3/TRBV12-4|TRBJ1-1
TGTGCCAGCAGTTTCGGGGGGGCGGGTGAAGCTTTCTTT
CASSFGGAGEAFF
>NA|NA|TRBV13|TRBJ1-6
TGTGCCAGCAGCTTATCCACTAGCTCCTATAATTCACCCCTCCACTTT
CASSLSTSSYNSPLHF
>TRBD1|once|TRBV18|TRBJ2-5
TGTGCCAGCTCCGACCGAGACAGGGGACTCGAGAAGAAGACCCAGTACTTC
CASSDRDRGLEKKTQYF
>TRBD1|few|TRBV7-9|TRBJ2-7
TGTGCCAGCAGCTTATCGGGACAGGTCAGCTCCTACGAGCAGTACTTC
CASSLSGQVSSYEQYF
>NA|NA|TRBV5-4|TRBJ2-5
TGTGCCAGCGCGCCCTTGGGGGAGACCCAGTACTTC
CASAPLGETQYF